This TCR beta chain was recorded in a study of CD8 T cells in Susac syndrome. Study-wide context: Among the Susac syndrome patients who underwent sequencing, about 6 had clinically active disease, while fewer than 10 of them were in remission.

Trimming took 7 bases from V and 4 from J, leaving 13 bases between them. Germline V gene lookup returns CDR1 SEHNR and CDR2 FQNEAQ (reference sequence). This CDR3 contains 13 residues. After extraction with the RNeasy kit, roughly 0.45 to 1 ug of the RNA was reverse transcribed using random hexamers. A multiplex approach, immunoSEQ multiplex PCR, amplified TCR beta CDR3 across 54 Vbeta and 13 Jbeta. Using its own MiXCR run on the immunoSEQ multiplex PCR reads, TCRdb lists one record per CDR3 protein. The sample has about 240,000 distinct CDR3 sequences, around 96% seen once. The rearrangement links TRBV7-9 to TRBJ1-2; D may be TRBD1 (6 bases). Sequencing was done on a sample of CD4+ T cells from PBMCs. This sequence originates from a human donor with Susac syndrome. The CDR3 region is CASNPTGIYGYTF. In DNA form, the CDR3 reads TGTGCCAGCAACCCAACAGGGATCTATGGCTACACCTTC.